Listed here is a single TCR beta chain. Antigen unknown. An end of the junction differs from the germline gene, which may be a read error. Blood RNA came from unsorted whole blood; germline DNA was also extracted. The CDR3 runs 17 residues. CDR1 and CDR2 (germline): LGHNA, YNFKEQ. This specimen comes from a study of tumor-infiltrating lymphocytes in primary liver carcinoma. A primer in the constant region served to generate TCR beta cDNA from roughly 520 ng of total RNA. Slightly modified ARM-PCR served as the procedure for the TCR beta libraries. These libraries came from three rounds of nested multiplex PCR. It was with TRBV1-TRBV30 forward primers and a C-beta reverse primer that the first two PCR rounds were run, at approximately 10 cycles each. Via MiXCR, TCRdb re-called the multiplex PCR reads, giving one row per CDR3 protein. The data show 300,000 to 350,000 distinct CDR3 sequences, approximately 54% seen once.

Study-wide findings and caveats: In tumor-adjacent and tumor-blood pairs, overlap was lower than in tumor region pairs.

The source material was peripheral blood. The chain couples TRBV4-2 to TRBJ2-3; 8 bases line up with TRBD2. The TCR originated in a woman aged 25 to 39 with primary liver carcinoma and hepatitis B virus infection. In DNA, the CDR3 is TGTGCCAGCAGCCAAACCCCAGCGGGAGCAGAGACAGATATGCAGTATTTT. It is translated as CASSQTPAGAETDMQYF.